These 13 T cell receptor beta chains were all obtained from the same sample, sequenced in a study of T cell responses to AZD1222 COVID-19 vaccine. Generated by immunoSEQ multiplex PCR, the TCRdb table keeps only in-frame clones and is missing some. This table has around 180,000 clones, almost 95% appearing once. This specimen was peripheral blood, taken on day 0 of AZD1222 vaccination. Source of these receptors: an adult in good health.

The chain couples TRBV2 to TRBJ2-7, with 11 nucleotides matching TRBD1. Germline trimming cut 9 bases from V and 4 bases from J; bases unmatched to any gene: 2. The CDR3 consists of 12 residues. Germline V gene sequence: CDR1 SNHLY, CDR2 FYNNEI. The DNA for the CDR3 is TGTGCCAGAGGGACAGGGGGTTACGAGCAGTACTTC. Translated: CARGTGGYEQYF.

V usage is TRBV7-6 and J usage is TRBJ2-1; 9 nucleotides line up with TRBD2. This CDR3 has 15 amino acids. Germline-derived CDR1 and CDR2 are SGHVS and FNYEAQ. The trim removed 5 bases at V and 6 bases at J, leaving 8 bases unmatched. Here the CDR3 reads CASSLLAGVGNEQFF. The CDR3 nucleotides read TGTGCCAGCAGCCTCTTAGCGGGAGTGGGCAATGAGCAGTTCTTC.

The V gene is TRBV6-1, the J gene TRBJ1-4; 7 bases are a match to TRBD1. V lost 6 bases to trimming and J lost 1 base; unmatched junction nucleotides: 5. There are 15 residues in the CDR3. Germline-derived CDR1 and CDR2 are MNHNS and SASEGT. The CDR3 spells CASSLHRGTNEKLFF. In DNA form, the CDR3 reads TGTGCCAGCAGCCTCCACAGGGGAACTAATGAAAAACTGTTTTTT.

The rearrangement links TRBV9 to TRBJ1-1; maybe TRBD1 (5 bases). The CDR3 sequence is 13 residues long. V was clipped by 4 bases and J by 6 bases, with 13 bases between them. Per germline, CDR1 SGDLS and CDR2 YYNGEE. Here the CDR3 reads CASSPYSGSEAFF. The CDR3 nucleotides read TGTGCCAGCAGCCCATATTCAGGGTCTGAAGCTTTCTTT. Based on the CDR3 plus reference TRBV9 and TRBJ1-1, the full variable domain is DSGVTQTPKHLITATGQRVTLRCSPRSGDLSVYWYQQSLDQGLQFLIQYYNGEERAKGNILERFSAQQFPDLHSELNLSSLELGDSALYFCASSPYSGSEAFFGQGTRLTVV.

The chain uses TRBV20-1 and TRBJ2-1; D not resolved. Germline CDR1 reads DFQATT; CDR2 reads SNEGSKA (reference sequence). The CDR3 extends over 10 amino acids. The V gene lost 3 bases and the J gene lost 8 bases, with 5 bases spanning the gap. The CDR3 DNA follows: TGCAGTGCTAGTTTTCATGAGCAGTTCTTC. Its protein product is CSASFHEQFF.

The genes are TRBV5-1 and TRBJ2-7; the match to TRBD2 covers 8 bases. The germline CDR1 and CDR2 sequences are SGHRS and YFSETQ. V lost 4 bases, J lost 6 bases, and 27 bases stayed unmatched. CDR3 length equals 20 residues. The CDR3: CASSPTIPAGDPPMRFEQYF. The CDR3 DNA reads as TGCGCCAGCAGCCCCACAATCCCAGCGGGAGATCCCCCCATGAGATTCGAGCAGTACTTC.

CDR3 amino acids: CASSQVASTEAFF. The CDR3 DNA is TGTGCCAGCAGCCAAGTCGCTAGTACTGAAGCTTTCTTT. The chain couples TRBV3-1 (or the pseudogene TRBV3-2) to TRBJ1-1; no clear D gene. The CDR3 is 13 residues long. The germline V gene encodes CDR1 LGHDT and CDR2 YNNKEL (reference sequence). The V gene lost 1 base and the J gene lost 5 bases, with 8 bases spanning the gap.

This chain connects TRBV7-8 to TRBJ2-2, with a tentative D call TRBD2 (6 bases). V gave up 1 base and J gave up 0 bases, with 9 bases separating them. CDR3 length: 16 residues. CDR1 and CDR2 from the germline V gene are SGHVS and FQNEAQ. CDR3 nucleotide sequence: TGTGCCAGCAGCTTAGGGGTAGCGGCGAACACCGGGGAGCTGTTTTTT. Residues: CASSLGVAANTGELFF.

The CDR3 is CASSHRNSPLHF. CDR3 nucleotides: TGTGCCAGCAGTCATCGTAATTCACCCCTCCACTTT. The chain combines TRBV3-1 (or the pseudogene TRBV3-2) with TRBJ1-6; D call uncertain. V lost 6 bases to trimming and J lost 6 bases, with 6 bases between them. The CDR3 has 12 residues. The germline V gene has CDR1 LGHDT and CDR2 YNNKEL (reference sequence).

This chain joins TRBV30 and TRBJ1-2; no clear D gene. Germline-derived CDR1 and CDR2 are GTSNPN and SVGIG (reference sequence). V lost 0 bases to trimming and J lost 2 bases, with 7 bases between them. The CDR3 length is 13 residues. CDR3 DNA sequence: TGTGCCTGGAGTGTAGGTCAGAACTATGGCTACACCTTC. Translation gives CAWSVGQNYGYTF.

This chain joins TRBV10-1 and TRBJ2-2, with D maybe TRBD1 (5 bases). Trimming removed 4 bases from V and 6 bases from J, with 6 bases in between. The CDR3 has 12 amino acids. Germline V gene sequence: CDR1 WNHNN, CDR2 SYGVQD (reference sequence). CDR3 coding DNA: TGCGCCAGCAGTGCAGGGTCCGGGGAGCTGTTTTTT. The encoded protein is CASSAGSGELFF.

This clone was detected once. The chain has TRBV6-5 and TRBJ2-7, with 7 bases identical to TRBD1. In germline, CDR1 is MNHEY, CDR2 SVGAGI. This CDR3 contains 13 residues. The junction had 6 bases not matched to a gene; V was cut back by 6 bases and J by 4 bases. CDR3 residues: CASRQGQLYEQYF. The CDR3 bases are TGTGCCAGCAGGCAGGGACAGCTTTACGAGCAGTACTTC.

This clone has only a few counts. V is TRBV5-4 and J is TRBJ2-4, with D perhaps matching TRBD2 (7 bases). Germline V gives CDR1 SGHNT, CDR2 YYREEE (reference sequence). The V end was cut by 0 bases, the J end by 8 bases, with 9 bases between. The CDR3 extends over 13 amino acids. This CDR3 is CASSLGGGDIQYF. The CDR3 nucleotides are TGTGCCAGCAGCTTGGGAGGGGGGGACATTCAGTACTTC.